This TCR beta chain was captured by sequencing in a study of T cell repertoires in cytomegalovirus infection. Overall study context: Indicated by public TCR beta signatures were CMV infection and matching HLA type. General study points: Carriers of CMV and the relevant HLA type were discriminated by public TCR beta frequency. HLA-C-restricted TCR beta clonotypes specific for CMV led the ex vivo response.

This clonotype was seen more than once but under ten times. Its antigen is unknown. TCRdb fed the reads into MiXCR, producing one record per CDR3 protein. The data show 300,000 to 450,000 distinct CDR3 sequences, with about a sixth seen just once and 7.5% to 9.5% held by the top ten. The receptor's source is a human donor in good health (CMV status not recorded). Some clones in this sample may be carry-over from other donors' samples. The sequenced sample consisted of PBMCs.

In DNA form, the CDR3 reads TGTGCCAGCAGTCCAAGAATAGAAACGTTGGAGACCCAGTACTTC. It yields the protein CASSPRIETLETQYF. The chain carries TRBV12-3 or TRBV12-4 and TRBJ2-5; D is unclear. The V gene lost 5 bases and the J gene lost 5 bases, with 18 bases spanning the gap. The CDR3 consists of 15 residues.